The clone carrying this TCR beta chain was picked up a small number of times. Its antigen is undetermined. All of the isolated RNA was reverse transcribed, so expressed TCRB transcripts were sequenced. The average output of naive, central memory and regulatory T cell samples was about 3.57 million reads. Profiling relied on immunoSEQ multiplex PCR, and the TCRdb table lists in-frame clones only, not all of them. The data contain hundreds of thousands of clones, 13% of them singletons. Via the markers CD45RO/CCR7/CD25/CD127/CD95/CD27, stem cell-like memory, regulatory, central memory and naive CD4+ cells were sorted. This entry belongs to a study of beta chain features in type 1 diabetes. Study findings and constraints: Any HLA type influence on TCRB rearrangement was left unresolved here. In all four CD4+ subsets, TCRB CDR3 length was significantly, moderately reduced in type 1 diabetes. Cells that show high TCR expression could be over-represented by cDNA sequencing.

The V gene end was trimmed by 5 bases and the J gene end by 7 bases; junction bases not matched to a gene: 12. CDR3 length: 16 residues. Germline V lookup: CDR1 SEHNR, CDR2 FQNEAQ (reference sequence). The sequencing sample was made of naive CD4+ T cells from blood. This TCR was recovered from a young man with type 1 diabetes. The chain links TRBV7-9 to TRBJ1-5; 9 bases align to TRBD1. CDR3 amino acids: CASSPGTGTSLQPQHF. CDR3 coding DNA: TGTGCCAGCAGCCCCGGGACAGGGACGTCCTTGCAGCCCCAGCATTTT.